These 14 T cell receptor beta chains share one sample of origin, sequenced in a study of CD8 T cells in ankylosing spondylitis. TCRdb reanalysed the 5' RACE reads using MiXCR and keeps one entry per CDR3 protein. The sample records a few hundred thousand distinct CDR3 sequences, approximately 20% being singletons. Their recognized antigens are unknown. General study points: Among TCR beta sequences, a motif of eight highly homologous variants appeared characteristic of ankylosing spondylitis blood.

The specimen was blood, either unsorted or a sorted T cell fraction (not recorded which). The receptors stem from a male donor with ankylosing spondylitis.

The chain couples TRBV30 to TRBJ1-5; the D is unclear. The ends were cut back, 1 base at V and 8 bases at J, with 12 bases in the middle. The CDR3 runs to 13 residues. CDR1 and CDR2 from the germline V gene are GTSNPN and SVGIG (reference sequence). The CDR3 nucleotides read TGTGCCTGGAGTGAAGTGGGAGTGGAGCCCCAGCATTTT. This codes for CAWSEVGVEPQHF.

The V call is TRBV20-1, the J call TRBJ1-2; no clear D gene. Germline V gene lookup returns CDR1 DFQATT and CDR2 SNEGSKA (reference sequence). The CDR3 covers 12 residues. Trimming took off 4 bases at V and 2 bases at J, with 8 bases between the two ends. The CDR3 sequence is CSANRPNYGYTF. CDR3 nucleotide sequence: TGCAGTGCTAATCGACCAAACTATGGCTACACCTTC.

This clonotype occurred a few times. This chain uses TRBV2 with TRBJ2-1, with 8 bases that match TRBD2. This CDR3 is 16 amino acids long. V trimming: 6 bases; J trimming: 1 base; junction bases outside the gene matches: 8. Germline V CDR1 and CDR2: SNHLY, FYNNEI. The CDR3 spells CASSALSGSSYNEQFF. The CDR3 DNA is TGTGCCAGCAGCGCACTCAGCGGGAGTTCCTACAATGAGCAGTTCTTC.

In this sample, this clonotype turned up many times. V usage is TRBV12-3 or TRBV12-4 and J usage is TRBJ2-1; TRBD1 matches at 9 bases. The CDR3 has 17 residues. Trimming removed 3 bases from V and 5 bases from J; junction bases left unmatched: 11. DNA of the CDR3: TGTGCCAGCAGTTTGGGGGGTGGACAGGGGTCGCACAATGAGCAGTTCTTC. Translation: CASSLGGGQGSHNEQFF.

The chain links TRBV6-5 to TRBJ2-1, with D possibly called TRBD1 or TRBD2 (5 bases each). V lost 0 bases and J 8 bases, leaving 11 bases between the germline ends. The CDR3 runs 14 residues. Germline CDR1 is MNHEY and CDR2 is SVGAGI. The CDR3 protein is CASSYSRRGDEQFF. For the CDR3, the DNA is TGTGCCAGCAGTTACTCGAGAAGGGGAGATGAGCAGTTCTTC.

This clonotype has a handful of counts. The chain carries TRBV4-1 and TRBJ1-1, with D perhaps matching TRBD1 (5 bases). This CDR3 has 16 amino acids. The ends were cut back, 2 bases at V and 4 bases at J, with 17 bases in the middle. The germline gives CDR1 MGHRA, CDR2 YSYEKL. The CDR3 loop reads CASSQPGWDPATEAFF. The CDR3 nucleotides read TGCGCCAGCAGCCAACCGGGTTGGGACCCCGCCACTGAAGCTTTCTTT.

At least ten counts were recorded for this clonotype. The rearrangement uses TRBV7-8 and TRBJ2-7, with 9 bases matching TRBD1. CDR3 length: 16 amino acids. Trimming removed 2 bases from V and 2 bases from J; junction bases left unmatched: 7. From germline, CDR1 is SGHVS and CDR2 FQNEAQ. The CDR3, as DNA: TGTGCCAGCAGCTTAATTCCGGGACAGGGAGCCTACGAGCAGTACTTC. It translates to CASSLIPGQGAYEQYF. The full variable domain, rest sourced from reference TRBV7-8 and TRBJ2-7, is GAGVSQSPRYKVAKRGQDVALRCDPISGHVSLFWYQQALGQGPEFLTYFQNEAQLDKSGLPSDRFFAERPEGSVSTLKIQRTQQEDSAVYLCASSLIPGQGAYEQYFGPGTRLTVT.

The chain links TRBV5-5 to TRBJ1-4; D remains ambiguous. This CDR3 comprises 14 residues. Trimming removed 1 base at V and 3 bases at J, with 7 bases between. CDR1 and CDR2 from the germline V gene are SGHKS and YYEKEE (reference sequence). For the CDR3, the DNA is TGTGCCAGCAGCTTGATCTGGGCTAATGAAAAACTGTTTTTT. Translating gives CASSLIWANEKLFF.

This rearrangement joins TRBV4-1 to TRBJ2-5, with 14 nucleotides matching TRBD2. The CDR3 runs 15 residues. J gave up 5 bases and V 4 bases, and 3 bases lay outside the gene matches. Looked up from germline, CDR1 is MGHRA and CDR2 is YSYEKL. CDR3 region: CASSRGLAGVETQYF. The CDR3 nucleotides are TGCGCCAGCAGCCGGGGACTAGCGGGAGTGGAGACCCAGTACTTC.

This clonotype was observed a few times. CDR3: CASSLLRGNEQFF. The DNA for the CDR3 is TGTGCCAGCAGCTTACTGCGGGGCAATGAGCAGTTCTTC. V and J are TRBV13 and TRBJ2-1, with D possibly matching TRBD2 (6 bases). Trimming took off 2 bases at V and 6 bases at J, with 8 bases between the two ends. The germline CDR1 and CDR2 sequences are PRHDT and FYEKMQ (reference sequence). This CDR3 contains 13 residues.

The chain joins TRBV10-2 to TRBJ2-7; D call uncertain. V gave up 0 bases and J gave up 3 bases, with 9 bases separating them. The CDR3 loop spans 14 amino acids. Germline CDR1 WSHSY, CDR2 SAAADI. CDR3: CASSESILGYEQYF. In DNA, the CDR3 is TGCGCCAGCAGTGAGTCGATTCTGGGCTACGAGCAGTACTTC.

The chain has TRBV4-1 and TRBJ2-7; TRBD1 might be the D (6 bases). The CDR3 is 14 residues long. The V gene's germline CDR1 is MGHRA and CDR2 YSYEKL. Trimming pared 2 bases from V and 2 bases from J, leaving 10 bases between. Here the CDR3 DNA reads TGCGCCAGCAGCCAATTGAGGGACACCTACGAGCAGTACTTC. Translating it yields CASSQLRDTYEQYF.

The sample holds many counts of this clonotype. The V and J genes are TRBV28 and TRBJ2-3, with TRBD2 matching 11 bases. J gave up 7 bases and V 4 bases, and 16 bases lay outside the gene matches. CDR3 length equals 18 residues. The germline CDR1 and CDR2 sequences are MDHEN and SYDVKM. The DNA of the CDR3 is TGTGCCAGCAGTTCTCTCCCCATAGCGGGGGGGCCGATCCATACGCAGTATTTT. It encodes CASSSLPIAGGPIHTQYF. Looking up the rest from reference TRBV28 and TRBJ2-3 gives the full variable domain: DVKVTQSSRYLVKRTGEKVFLECVQDMDHENMFWYRQDPGLGLRLIYFSYDVKMKEKGDIPEGYSVSREKKERFSLILESASTNQTSMYLCASSSLPIAGGPIHTQYFGPGTRLTVL.

This clonotype was found a few times. The chain has TRBV27 and TRBJ2-7, with TRBD2 as a possible D gene (6 bases). Trimming removed 3 bases at V and 3 bases at J, with 18 bases between. The CDR3 loop spans 16 amino acids. The germline V gene encodes CDR1 MNHEY and CDR2 SMNVEV (reference sequence). CDR3 nucleotides: TGTGCCAGCAGTTTTTCCGGGGGAAACCTCTACTACGAGCAGTACTTC. Its protein is CASSFSGGNLYYEQYF.